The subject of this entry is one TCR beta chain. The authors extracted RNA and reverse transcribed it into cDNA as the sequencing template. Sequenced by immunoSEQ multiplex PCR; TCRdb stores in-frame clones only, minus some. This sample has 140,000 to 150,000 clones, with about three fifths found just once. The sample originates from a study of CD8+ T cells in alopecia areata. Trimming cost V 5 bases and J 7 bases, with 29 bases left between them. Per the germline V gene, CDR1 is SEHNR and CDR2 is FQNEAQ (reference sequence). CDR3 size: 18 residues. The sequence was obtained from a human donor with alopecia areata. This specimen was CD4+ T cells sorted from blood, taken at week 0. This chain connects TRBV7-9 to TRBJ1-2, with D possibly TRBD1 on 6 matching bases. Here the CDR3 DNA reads TGTGCCAGCAGCACAAACTTACAAATCAAGACAGGTCGGTTTGGCTACACCTTC. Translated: CASSTNLQIKTGRFGYTF.